A single sample is the source of the 24 T cell receptor beta chains below, sequenced in a study of T cells in localized non-small cell lung cancer. Clones were sequenced by immunoSEQ multiplex PCR, and TCRdb holds only the in-frame ones, with some missing. The sample gives fewer than 100,000 clones, 87% of which show up once; roughly 15% is in the top ten. This specimen was peripheral blood, taken before any cancer treatment. The receptors were gathered from a man between 35 and 75 years old with stage I squamous cell lung carcinoma.

The genes are TRBV7-2 and TRBJ2-3, with D possibly TRBD2 on 6 matching bases. V lost 5 bases, J lost 3 bases, and 18 bases lay in between. Germline V gives CDR1 SGHTA, CDR2 FQGNSA. The CDR3 totals 16 residues. The CDR3 DNA reads as TGTGCCAGCAGCCTCCGGCCCCGTCGGGGGACAGATACGCAGTATTTT. This encodes CASSLRPRRGTDTQYF.

The CDR3 loop is CASSLIGETQYF. The DNA of the CDR3 is TGTGCCAGCAGCCTCATCGGGGAGACCCAGTACTTC. The chain is built from TRBV7-2 and TRBJ2-5; no firm D call. The CDR3 consists of 12 residues. Germline assignment: CDR1 SGHTA and CDR2 FQGNSA. Trimming removed 5 bases from V and 5 bases from J, with 9 bases in between.

The V and J genes are TRBV5-6 and TRBJ1-1, with D perhaps TRBD1 (6 bases). CDR3 length equals 12 residues. V lost 2 bases to trimming and J lost 10 bases, with 12 bases between them. Germline V lookup: CDR1 SGHDT, CDR2 YYEEEE. CDR3 amino acids: CASSLQGGGAFF. The DNA of the CDR3 is TGTGCCAGCAGCTTACAGGGCGGAGGAGCTTTCTTT.

The chain's CDR3 is CASSQVQATDTQYF. CDR3 DNA sequence: TGTGCCAGCAGCCAAGTACAGGCTACAGATACGCAGTATTTT. The chain is built from TRBV4-2 and TRBJ2-3; maybe TRBD1 (5 bases). The V end lost 1 base, the J end lost 3 bases, and 8 bases lay between the germline ends. The CDR3 is 14 amino acids. Germline loops: CDR1 LGHNA, CDR2 YNFKEQ.

The chain joins TRBV10-3 to TRBJ1-2, with 8 positions matching TRBD1. J gave up 3 bases and V 2 bases, and 2 bases lay outside the gene matches. Germline assignment: CDR1 ENHRY and CDR2 SYGVKD. The CDR3 consists of 14 residues. The CDR3 is CAISEGRGHYGYTF. The CDR3 nucleotides read TGTGCCATCAGTGAGGGCAGGGGGCACTATGGCTACACCTTC.

This chain links TRBV7-8 with TRBJ1-1; D is unclear. Germline V gene lookup returns CDR1 SGHVS and CDR2 FQNEAQ. V lost 1 base, J lost 0 bases, and 9 bases lay in between. The length of the CDR3 is 15 residues. CDR3 DNA: TGTGCCAGCAGCTTAGGGCGAAGAATGAACACTGAAGCTTTCTTT. Protein: CASSLGRRMNTEAFF.

This clone was recorded once. V is TRBV15 and J is TRBJ1-2, with unresolved D. Per germline, CDR1 LNHNV and CDR2 YYDKDF (reference sequence). CDR3 size: 14 residues. V dropped 1 base and J dropped 2 bases, with 8 bases sitting between them. CDR3 sequence: CATSRGARNYGYTF. The CDR3 region has the DNA TGTGCCACCAGCAGAGGGGCCCGGAACTATGGCTACACCTTC. Filled out from reference TRBV15 and TRBJ1-2, the complete variable domain reads DAMVIQNPRYQVTQFGKPVTLSCSQTLNHNVMYWYQQKSSQAPKLLFHYYDKDFNNEADTPDNFQSRRPNTSFCFLDIRSPGLGDTAMYLCATSRGARNYGYTFGSGTRLTVV.

This clone was observed a single time. The genes are TRBV4-2 and TRBJ2-5; 13 positions agree with TRBD2. CDR3 length: 16 amino acids. V lost 2 bases to trimming and J lost 2 bases; unmatched junction nucleotides: 2. Germline loops: CDR1 LGHNA, CDR2 YNFKEQ. The CDR3 region is CASSQRLAGGQETQYF. CDR3 sequence (DNA): TGTGCCAGCAGCCAACGACTAGCGGGGGGACAAGAGACCCAGTACTTC.

In this sample, this clone turned up a few times. V is TRBV2 and J is TRBJ1-6; 9 bases align to TRBD1. CDR3 length equals 15 residues. Germline lookup yields CDR1 SNHLY and CDR2 FYNNEI. V was pared by 3 bases and J by 9 bases, with 6 bases of the junction left unmatched. The DNA of the CDR3 is TGTGCCAGCAGTGAGATGACAGGGGGTGTTTCACCCCTCCACTTT. Its protein is CASSEMTGGVSPLHF.

This clone was recorded a few times. This chain connects TRBV2 to TRBJ1-2; TRBD1 matches 7 bases. This CDR3 is 13 amino acids long. V was clipped by 4 bases and J by 7 bases; unmatched bases: 6. Germline CDR1 is SNHLY and CDR2 is FYNNEI. The CDR3 DNA reads TGTGCCAGCAGTGTGGAGGGGGCGGGTGGCTACACCTTC. Translating gives CASSVEGAGGYTF.

The rearrangement links TRBV2 to TRBJ1-5; no reliable D call. In germline, CDR1 is SNHLY, CDR2 FYNNEI. Trimming stripped 4 bases from V and 3 bases from J, with 7 bases between. This CDR3 contains 13 residues. CDR3 amino acids: CASSVWDNQPQHF. The CDR3 DNA reads as TGTGCCAGCAGTGTTTGGGACAATCAGCCCCAGCATTTT. Combining the CDR3 with reference TRBV2 and TRBJ1-5 gives the whole variable domain EPEVTQTPSHQVTQMGQEVILRCVPISNHLYFYWYRQILGQKVEFLVSFYNNEISEKSEIFDDQFSVERPDGSNFTLKIRSTKLEDSAMYFCASSVWDNQPQHFGDGTRLSIL.

The chain has TRBV19 and TRBJ1-2, with D hard to call. The germline V and J ends were trimmed by 3 bases and 7 bases, with 9 bases remaining between them. The germline gives CDR1 LNHDA, CDR2 SQIVND (reference sequence). The CDR3 extends over 12 amino acids. The chain's CDR3 is CASSIPPSGYTF. The CDR3 DNA follows: TGTGCCAGTAGTATCCCCCCAAGTGGCTACACCTTC.

The J gene is TRBJ2-4, the V gene TRBV23-1; D is unclear. TRBV23-1 is classed as an ORF, of uncertain function. The CDR3 is made up of 12 amino acids. Trimming stripped 9 bases from V and 2 bases from J, with 8 bases between. CDR3 coding DNA: TGCGCCAGGGGCAGACCCAAAAACATTCAGTACTTC. Amino acid sequence: CARGRPKNIQYF.

The rearrangement joins TRBV25-1 to TRBJ1-3; TRBD1 is a possible D gene (5 bases). This CDR3 region has 15 residues. V lost 1 base and J 3 bases, leaving 10 bases between the germline ends. Germline V lookup: CDR1 MGHDK, CDR2 SYGVNS. The CDR3 is CASSEWGYGGNTIYF. The CDR3 DNA follows: TGTGCCAGCAGTGAATGGGGCTACGGTGGAAACACCATATATTTT.

V gene TRBV5-1 combines with J gene TRBJ2-7, with D tentatively TRBD1 or TRBD2 (5 bases each). The CDR3 has 16 residues. In germline, CDR1 is SGHRS, CDR2 YFSETQ. V was clipped by 1 base and J by 7 bases, with 21 bases between them. CDR3 loop: CASSLSPGPTEGEQYF. The CDR3 DNA is TGCGCCAGCAGCTTGAGTCCAGGACCGACCGAGGGGGAGCAGTACTTC.

In regard to this clone: The sample holds other DNA sequences that translate to the same CDR3. The chain couples TRBV18 to TRBJ1-5, with a weak D call TRBD1 (5 bases). The CDR3 spans 20 residues. Per the germline V gene, CDR1 is KGHSH and CDR2 is LQKENI. V was pared by 1 base and J by 2 bases, with 24 bases between. The CDR3 region is CASSPRSTGTRHMGNQPQHF. CDR3 nucleotide sequence: TGTGCCAGCTCACCACGATCCACGGGGACTCGACATATGGGCAATCAGCCCCAGCATTTT.

The rearrangement links TRBV5-4 to TRBJ2-6; TRBD2 is a possible D gene (7 bases). Germline lookup yields CDR1 SGHNT and CDR2 YYREEE (reference sequence). This CDR3 has 19 amino acids. With 6 bases removed from V and 0 bases from J, the gap between germline ends came to 22 bases. The CDR3 bases are TGTGCCAGCAACAAGGGGGGGAACAGGCGAAGCTCTGGGGCCAACGTCCTGACTTTC. The encoded protein is CASNKGGNRRSSGANVLTF.

V gene TRBV6-5 combines with J gene TRBJ2-6, with a tentative D call TRBD1 (6 bases). Germline V gene sequence: CDR1 MNHEY, CDR2 SVGAGI. The CDR3 spans 15 residues. Trimming took off 6 bases at V and 0 bases at J, with 9 bases between the two ends. CDR3 residues: CASRRQVSGANVLTF. CDR3 DNA sequence: TGTGCCAGCAGAAGACAGGTCTCTGGGGCCAACGTCCTGACTTTC.

This clone was detected once. The chain carries TRBV28 and TRBJ2-5; D gene ambiguous. V was shortened by 9 bases and J by 2 bases, with 10 bases between the two germline ends. The CDR3 runs 12 residues. Germline values: CDR1 MDHEN, CDR2 SYDVKM. In DNA, the CDR3 is TGTGCCAGTAGTGAGTTACAAGAGACCCAGTACTTC. Translating gives CASSELQETQYF.

CDR3 loop: CASVPTGTVEQYF. The CDR3 region has the DNA TGTGCCAGCGTACCCACAGGGACGGTCGAGCAGTACTTC. The chain recombines TRBV7-9 with TRBJ2-7; TRBD1 might be the D (6 bases). Trimming left V 8 bases short and J 6 bases short, with 17 bases between. Germline lookup yields CDR1 SEHNR and CDR2 FQNEAQ (reference sequence). The CDR3 has 13 amino acids.

Only a few counts were recorded for this clone. The chain uses TRBV2 and TRBJ1-5; D is unresolved. V was trimmed by 4 bases and J by 5 bases, leaving 12 bases between them. The CDR3 has 14 residues. The germline CDR1 and CDR2 sequences are SNHLY and FYNNEI. The CDR3 loop reads CASSAATGDQPQHF. The CDR3 DNA follows: TGTGCCAGCAGTGCCGCGACGGGAGATCAGCCCCAGCATTTT.

The chain joins TRBV7-8 to TRBJ1-3; D gene unclear. Trimming left V 4 bases short and J 0 bases short, with 7 bases between. This CDR3 has 14 residues. CDR1 SGHVS and CDR2 FQNEAQ come from the germline V gene. The CDR3, as DNA: TGTGCCAGCAGCTATGGACCCTCTGGAAACACCATATATTTT. This sequence encodes CASSYGPSGNTIYF.

This chain connects TRBV14 to TRBJ1-2; D might be TRBD1 (6 bases). Trimming removed 4 bases at V and 4 bases at J, with 13 bases between. Germline V gives CDR1 SGHDN, CDR2 FVKESK. CDR3 length: 14 residues. The CDR3 here is CASSRGRGAYGYTF. The CDR3 nucleotides read TGTGCCAGCAGCCGAGGGAGGGGGGCCTATGGCTACACCTTC.

The rearrangement uses TRBV28 and TRBJ2-1; the D is unclear. V was clipped by 4 bases and J by 9 bases, with 7 bases between them. The germline V gene encodes CDR1 MDHEN and CDR2 SYDVKM. The CDR3 runs to 11 residues. CDR3 protein: CASSSTLEQFF. The CDR3 bases are TGTGCCAGCAGTTCTACTCTTGAGCAGTTCTTC.